A single sample is the source of the 13 T cell receptor beta chains below, sequenced in a study of circulating CD8 cells and anti-PD-1 response in melanoma. Four subsets defined by PD-1 and/or TIGIT were sorted from live CD3+CD8+TCRalphabeta+ cells. Each library started from roughly 15 ng of total RNA using the QIAseq Immune Repertoire TCR panel. TCRdb recomputed calls from the reads with MiXCR, one row per CDR3 protein. The sample gives approximately 540 distinct CDR3 sequences, roughly 5.9% of which show up once; over 30% is in the top ten. The material sequenced was CD8+ T cells from PBMCs, taken at baseline or after one month of anti-PD-1 therapy (not recorded which). Every receptor here comes from a human donor with melanoma.

Within the sample, this clonotype is large. The V gene is TRBV12-3 or TRBV12-4, the J gene TRBJ2-3; D is unclear. The V end lost 6 bases, the J end lost 7 bases, and 14 bases lay between the germline ends. This CDR3 region has 13 residues. The chain's CDR3 is CASSSLSANTQYF. Here the CDR3 DNA reads TGTGCCAGCAGCTCCTTGTCCGCCAATACGCAGTATTTT.

In this sample, this clonotype is large. V is TRBV28 and J is TRBJ2-7; D possibly corresponds to TRBD1 (5 bases). The CDR3 length is 14 residues. Germline lookup yields CDR1 MDHEN and CDR2 SYDVKM. The V end lost 3 bases, the J end lost 5 bases, and 14 bases lay between the germline ends. The CDR3 reads CASSFGTLGDEQYF. The DNA of the CDR3 is TGTGCCAGCAGTTTCGGAACCCTAGGGGACGAGCAGTACTTC.

Concerning this clonotype itself: This may stem from a read error, because a much larger clone lies one nucleotide away. The chain is built from TRBV10-3 and TRBJ2-1, with D hard to call. Germline CDR1 reads ENHRY; CDR2 reads SYGVKD. This CDR3 has 13 amino acids. The CDR3 DNA is TGTGCCATCAGTGAGCTGGGATCCAATGAGCAGGTCTTC. Its translation is CAISELGSNEQVF.

This clonotype is large within its sample. The CDR3 sequence: CSVDFSGSGNEQFF. Written as DNA, the CDR3 is TGCAGCGTTGATTTTAGCGGGAGTGGAAATGAGCAGTTCTTC. The gene calls are TRBV29-1 and TRBJ2-1, with 9 bases aligning to TRBD2. CDR1 is SQVTM and CDR2 is ANQGSEA in the germline V gene. With 3 bases clipped from V and 7 bases from J, the junction kept 7 bases outside the gene matches. The CDR3 sequence is 14 residues long.

By proportion, this clonotype is medium-sized. V usage is TRBV29-1 and J usage is TRBJ1-2; TRBD1 aligns across 7 bases. The length of the CDR3 is 17 residues. The V gene end was trimmed by 1 base and the J gene end by 4 bases; junction bases not matched to a gene: 15. CDR1 is SQVTM and CDR2 is ANQGSEA in the germline V gene. The CDR3 DNA is TGCAGCGTTGAAGGTCGACAGGGTACTCTCTCTAGCTATGGCTACACCTTC. Its translation is CSVEGRQGTLSSYGYTF.

This clonotype is labeled as medium-sized. The rearrangement joins TRBV5-6 to TRBJ1-1; no reliable D call. The CDR3 loop spans 12 amino acids. From germline, CDR1 is SGHDT and CDR2 YYEEEE. V was clipped by 2 bases and J by 5 bases, with 7 bases between them. CDR3 sequence reads: CASSLRGTEAFF. The DNA of the CDR3 is TGTGCCAGCAGCTTAAGAGGGACTGAAGCTTTCTTT.

This clonotype is categorized as large. V usage is TRBV25-1 and J usage is TRBJ1-3, with D hard to call. CDR1 and CDR2 (germline): MGHDK, SYGVNS. V lost 0 bases, J lost 4 bases, and 16 bases lay in between. The CDR3 sequence is 17 residues long. The DNA for the CDR3 is TGTGCCAGCAGTGAATATGGTGGTCCCTTATTGGGAAACACCATATATTTT. This gives the protein CASSEYGGPLLGNTIYF. Filled out from reference TRBV25-1 and TRBJ1-3, the complete variable domain reads EADIYQTPRYLVIGTGKKITLECSQTMGHDKMYWYQQDPGMELHLIHYSYGVNSTEKGDLSSESTVSRIRTEHFPLTLESARPSHTSQYLCASSEYGGPLLGNTIYFGEGSWLTVV.

In its sample, this clonotype was seen a few times. The V gene is TRBV3-1, the J gene TRBJ2-1; D possibly corresponds to TRBD2 (6 bases). The V end was cut by 4 bases, the J end by 6 bases, with 19 bases between. Germline V CDR1 and CDR2: LGHDT, YNNKEL (reference sequence). The CDR3 has 16 amino acids. CDR3 residues: CASSLVPSTSSNEQFF. The CDR3 DNA reads as TGTGCCAGCAGCCTCGTACCGTCCACTAGCTCCAATGAGCAGTTCTTC.

In its sample, this clonotype ranks as large. The chain combines TRBV7-3 with TRBJ2-1; TRBD2 matches at 12 bases. Germline trimming cut 6 bases from V and 0 bases from J; bases unmatched to any gene: 6. CDR1 is SGHTA, CDR2 FQGTGA, per germline. The CDR3 has 17 residues. CDR3 amino acids: CASSSGLAGSSYNEQFF. CDR3 in DNA: TGTGCCAGCAGTTCTGGACTAGCGGGAAGCTCCTACAATGAGCAGTTCTTC.

Within the sample, this clonotype is large. The chain carries TRBV19 and TRBJ1-5, with 7 bases lining up with TRBD1. V was clipped by 7 bases and J by 3 bases; unmatched bases: 9. CDR1 and CDR2 (germline): LNHDA, SQIVND (reference sequence). CDR3 length equals 15 residues. CDR3 sequence (DNA): TGTGCCAGTAACCGGGACAGCCTCTCCAATCAGCCCCAGCATTTT. It yields the protein CASNRDSLSNQPQHF.

This rearrangement joins TRBV28 to TRBJ2-7; 7 bases fit TRBD1. CDR3 length equals 15 residues. Germline values: CDR1 MDHEN, CDR2 SYDVKM. Germline trimming cut 6 bases from V and 0 bases from J; bases unmatched to any gene: 8. The CDR3 here is CASSRPGQSSYEQYF. The CDR3 DNA reads as TGTGCCAGCAGCAGACCGGGACAGAGCTCCTACGAGCAGTACTTC.

In its sample, this clonotype ranks as large (0.1 to 1%). This chain connects TRBV28 to TRBJ2-6, with a tentative D call TRBD1 (6 bases). The CDR3 covers 16 residues. Trimming took 4 bases from V and 2 from J, leaving 12 bases between them. The V gene's germline CDR1 is MDHEN and CDR2 SYDVKM. CDR3 in amino acids: CASSSGQHTGANVLTF. The DNA for the CDR3 is TGTGCCAGCAGTTCGGGACAACATACTGGGGCCAACGTCCTGACTTTC.

This clonotype is categorized as medium-sized. V is TRBV29-1 and J is TRBJ2-1; D not certain. The CDR3 sequence is 11 residues long. The V and J ends lost 7 bases and 5 bases respectively, with 9 bases between them. CDR1 SQVTM and CDR2 ANQGSEA come from the germline V gene. CDR3 region: CSGGPHNEQFF. CDR3 DNA: TGCAGCGGGGGTCCTCACAATGAGCAGTTCTTC.